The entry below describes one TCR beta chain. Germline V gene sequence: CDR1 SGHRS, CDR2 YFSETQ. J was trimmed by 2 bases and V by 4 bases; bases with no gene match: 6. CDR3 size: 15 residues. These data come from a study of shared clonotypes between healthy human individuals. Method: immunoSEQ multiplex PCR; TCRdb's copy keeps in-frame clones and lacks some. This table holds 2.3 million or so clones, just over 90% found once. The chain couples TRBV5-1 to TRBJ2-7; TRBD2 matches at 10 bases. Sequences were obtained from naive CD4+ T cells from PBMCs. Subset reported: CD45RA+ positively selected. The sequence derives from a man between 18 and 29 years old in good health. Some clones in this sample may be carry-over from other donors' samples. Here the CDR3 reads CASSPGTSVTYEQYF. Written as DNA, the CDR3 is TGCGCCAGCAGCCCCGGGACTAGCGTAACCTACGAGCAGTACTTC.